Below, 8 T cell receptor beta chains from the same sample are listed, as sequenced in a study of blood T cells in healthy people across ages (dated by TCRdb to about 2015). The library was obtained by 5' RACE. Sequencer: Illumina HiSeq 2500. The second PCR ran for about 6 to 12 cycles and used a J-beta primer mix along with a sample-barcoded 5' primer. TCRdb took the public reads, trimmed them with fastp at Q25, ran MiXCR for clone calling and kept in-frame beta chains. Records with the same CDR3 protein are collapsed into one entry carrying the most frequent genes and DNA. In all, the sample holds hundreds of thousands of distinct CDR3 sequences, and 32% of those were seen once. The top ten hold less than 20% of the sample. Source material: blood. These receptor sequences come from a woman aged 80 or older in good health. Donor details come from another sample of the same person, matched by shared clones.

The V gene is TRBV20-1, the J gene TRBJ2-7, with D unclear. Trimming cost V 6 bases and J 3 bases, with 21 bases left between them. The CDR3 is 15 residues long. Looked up from germline, CDR1 is DFQATT and CDR2 is SNEGSKA (reference sequence). CDR3 amino acids: CSAKTNGRSHYEQYF. In DNA form, the CDR3 reads TGCAGTGCAAAAACTAACGGAAGAAGTCACTACGAGCAGTACTTC.

This chain uses TRBV12-3 or TRBV12-4 with TRBJ2-3; D is possibly TRBD2 (5 bases). CDR3 length equals 15 residues. V was pared by 5 bases and J by 4 bases, with 16 bases between. The CDR3: CASSPSGIKADTQYF. CDR3 nucleotide sequence: TGTGCCAGCAGTCCGAGCGGAATAAAAGCAGATACGCAGTATTTT.

The chain recombines TRBV28 with TRBJ2-1; the D is unclear. Germline V gene sequence: CDR1 MDHEN, CDR2 SYDVKM. Trimming shortened V by 3 bases and J by 3 bases, and 12 bases separated the two germline ends. This CDR3 spans 15 amino acids. The CDR3 bases are TGTGCCAGCAGTTTGGAGACGATGGGCTACAATGAGCAGTTCTTC. Protein product: CASSLETMGYNEQFF.

This clonotype was detected once. The V call is TRBV30, the J call TRBJ1-5; D gene uncertain. This CDR3 is built from 13 residues. Per germline, CDR1 GTSNPN and CDR2 SVGIG (reference sequence). V gave up 0 bases and J gave up 8 bases, with 11 bases separating them. Here the CDR3 reads CAWSVRLSEPQHF. The CDR3 coding sequence is TGTGCCTGGAGTGTACGACTCAGTGAGCCCCAGCATTTT.

Turning to this clonotype: A single base separates this from a much larger clone, so it may be a read error. Given the absence of the conserved phenylalanine or tryptophan at the CDR3 end, a read error is likely. The V and J genes are TRBV11-1 and TRBJ2-3, with 10 bases matching TRBD2. Germline CDR1 SGHAT, CDR2 FQDESV (reference sequence). CDR3 length: 15 amino acids. J gave up 6 bases and V 5 bases, and 8 bases lay outside the gene matches. DNA of the CDR3: TGTGCCAGCAGCAAAGGACTAGCGGTTGGGGATACGCAGTATTGT. Amino acid sequence: CASSKGLAVGDTQYC.

This clonotype was picked up many times. This chain links TRBV2 with TRBJ2-2; unclear D gene. Trimming took off 6 bases at V and 2 bases at J, with 10 bases between the two ends. This CDR3 spans 14 amino acids. Germline CDR1 is SNHLY and CDR2 is FYNNEI. The CDR3 loop reads CASRAGPNTGELFF. The CDR3 bases are TGTGCCAGCAGGGCCGGACCCAACACCGGGGAGCTGTTTTTT. The full variable domain, with the rest looked up from reference TRBV2 and TRBJ2-2, is EPEVTQTPSHQVTQMGQEVILRCVPISNHLYFYWYRQILGQKVEFLVSFYNNEISEKSEIFDDQFSVERPDGSNFTLKIRSTKLEDSAMYFCASRAGPNTGELFFGEGSRLTVL.

In regard to this clonotype: A much larger clone differs by one base, so this may be a read error. The chain couples TRBV11-2 to TRBJ1-2, with a weak D call TRBD1 (5 bases). This CDR3 is built from 12 residues. The germline CDR1 and CDR2 sequences are SGHAT and FQNNGV. CDR3 region: CVSSATGYGYTF. In DNA form, the CDR3 reads TGTGTCAGCAGCGCCACAGGCTATGGCTACACCTTC.

This clonotype came up a few times. This may come from a read error, since a much larger clone is one base off. The chain links TRBV6-1 to TRBJ2-5; D is undetermined. The DNA end is a closer match to TRBJ2-7, so the J assignment may be wrong. CDR1 is MNHNS and CDR2 is SASEGT in the germline V gene. This CDR3 comprises 14 residues. This CDR3 reads CASSHNTADYEQYF. CDR3 DNA: TGTGCCAGCAGTCATAACACGGCTGACTACGAGCAGTACTTC.